Below are 23 T cell receptor beta chains sequenced from a single sample in a study of blood T cell repertoires in COVID-19. The protocol was immunoSEQ multiplex PCR, while the TCRdb copy is restricted to in-frame clones and leaves out a portion. The repertoire holds about 140,000 clones, 79% seen once, with roughly 3.4% in the top ten. Input material: peripheral blood. These receptors originate from a man aged 55 to 69 with acute or convalescent COVID-19.

The chain has TRBV4-3 and TRBJ1-2; 8 bases are shared with TRBD1. The V and J ends lost 1 base and 2 bases, in that order; junction bases with no gene match: 3. The CDR3 has 15 amino acids. Per germline, CDR1 LGHNA and CDR2 YSLEER. CDR3 nucleotide sequence: TGCGCCAGCAGCCAAGGGGCAGGGGGCAACTATGGCTACACCTTC. Translation: CASSQGAGGNYGYTF.

There are a few counts of this clone. V gene TRBV3-1 (or the pseudogene TRBV3-2) combines with J gene TRBJ1-4; 10 nucleotides match TRBD1. The junction had 5 bases not matched to a gene; V was cut back by 7 bases and J by 6 bases. This CDR3 comprises 14 residues. Germline CDR1 is LGHDT and CDR2 is YNNKEL (reference sequence). CDR3 protein: CASTEGTGDEKLFF. The CDR3 bases are TGTGCCAGCACCGAGGGGACAGGGGATGAAAAACTGTTTTTT.

This chain uses TRBV4-3 with TRBJ1-2; D not certain. The CDR3 sequence is 11 residues long. Germline V gene sequence: CDR1 LGHNA, CDR2 YSLEER. The ends were cut back, 0 bases at V and 10 bases at J, with 6 bases in the middle. This chain's CDR3 is CASSQEDSYTF. CDR3 nucleotide sequence: TGCGCCAGCAGCCAAGAGGACTCCTACACCTTC.

This clone came up a few times. The chain combines TRBV27 with TRBJ2-1; the D gene is possibly TRBD2 (6 bases). This CDR3 has 15 amino acids. Germline assignment: CDR1 MNHEY and CDR2 SMNVEV (reference sequence). Trimming took 3 bases from V and 3 from J, leaving 12 bases between them. The CDR3 here is CASSFPGVGYNEQFF. In DNA form, the CDR3 reads TGTGCCAGCAGTTTCCCGGGAGTCGGCTACAATGAGCAGTTCTTC.

V gene TRBV19 combines with J gene TRBJ2-7; D is possibly TRBD1 (6 bases). CDR1 LNHDA and CDR2 SQIVND come from the germline V gene (reference sequence). V lost 3 bases and J lost 0, with 12 bases in between. The CDR3 extends over 15 amino acids. CDR3 in DNA: TGTGCCAGTAGTATTCGCCGGACAGCCTCCTACGAGCAGTACTTC. Translating it yields CASSIRRTASYEQYF.

This sequence joins TRBV4-2 and TRBJ1-3; 11 bases match TRBD1. The junction had 0 bases not matched to a gene; V was cut back by 0 bases and J by 2 bases. This CDR3 has 16 amino acids. Germline CDR1 reads LGHNA; CDR2 reads YNFKEQ. The CDR3 spells CASSQEGQGAGNTIYF. Written as DNA, the CDR3 is TGTGCCAGCAGCCAAGAGGGACAGGGGGCTGGAAACACCATATATTTT.

This sequence joins TRBV7-9 and TRBJ2-5; D unresolved. V was clipped by 0 bases and J by 5 bases, with 7 bases between them. Germline CDR1 and CDR2: SEHNR and FQNEAQ (reference sequence). The CDR3 covers 13 residues. CDR3 sequence: CASSLAAPETQYF. CDR3 sequence (DNA): TGTGCCAGCAGCTTAGCAGCTCCGGAGACCCAGTACTTC.

This sequence joins TRBV4-3 and TRBJ1-4; maybe TRBD1 (6 bases). The CDR3 has 17 amino acids. Germline V gene lookup returns CDR1 LGHNA and CDR2 YSLEER. The germline V and J ends were trimmed by 0 bases and 8 bases, with 19 bases remaining between them. The CDR3, as DNA: TGCGCCAGCAGCCAAGAAGGGGCGTGGCAGGGGAGCGAAAAACTGTTTTTT. This sequence encodes CASSQEGAWQGSEKLFF.

The chain employs TRBV11-2 and TRBJ2-7; D is ambiguous. Looked up from germline, CDR1 is SGHAT and CDR2 is FQNNGV. The CDR3 runs to 11 residues. Trimming cost V 5 bases and J 4 bases, with 6 bases left between them. Written as DNA, the CDR3 is TGTGCCAGCAGCGCGAATTACGAGCAGTACTTC. Residues: CASSANYEQYF.

This clone is a singleton in its sample. J is TRBJ1-5 and V is TRBV2; D is uncertain. The CDR3 has 14 residues. Trimming stripped 4 bases from V and 7 bases from J, with 14 bases between. The germline V gene encodes CDR1 SNHLY and CDR2 FYNNEI. The CDR3 protein is CASSAAGQSQPQHF. CDR3 nucleotides: TGTGCCAGCAGTGCTGCGGGTCAGTCCCAGCCCCAGCATTTT.

V usage is TRBV29-1 and J usage is TRBJ2-7; 9 bases are shared with TRBD1. The CDR3 length is 12 residues. Losses at the gene ends were 3 bases for V and 7 bases for J; bases not matched to a gene: 4. Germline loops: CDR1 SQVTM, CDR2 ANQGSEA. In DNA form, the CDR3 reads TGCAGCGTTGATTCGACAGGGGGGGAGCAGTACTTC. Translating gives CSVDSTGGEQYF.

The chain carries TRBV15 and TRBJ2-7; 11 bases are shared with TRBD2. The CDR3 totals 16 residues. V shed 0 bases and J 6 bases; nucleotides not matched to a gene: 7. CDR1 and CDR2 (germline): LNHNV, YYDKDF (reference sequence). The CDR3 DNA reads as TGTGCCACCAGCAGAGATCAGGGGCTAGCGGGAGGCGAGCAGTACTTC. Its protein product is CATSRDQGLAGGEQYF.

This clone was counted a single time. The chain has TRBV7-9 and TRBJ2-7; no clear D gene. Germline CDR1 is SEHNR and CDR2 is FQNEAQ (reference sequence). The CDR3 covers 12 residues. V lost 2 bases, J lost 7 bases, and 9 bases lay in between. The DNA of the CDR3 is TGTGCCAGCAGCTTACCCGGAGTTGAGCAGTACTTC. Protein sequence: CASSLPGVEQYF.

The V call is TRBV19, the J call TRBJ1-2, with D possibly being TRBD1 (6 bases). Germline CDR1 reads LNHDA; CDR2 reads SQIVND (reference sequence). The V end was cut by 7 bases, the J end by 4 bases, with 13 bases between. The CDR3 consists of 13 residues. CDR3 loop: CASTSGHFYGYTF. CDR3 nucleotides: TGTGCCAGTACCTCGGGACATTTCTATGGCTACACCTTC.

This CDR3 reads CASSLSGRAGAGELFF. CDR3 DNA sequence: TGCGCCAGCAGCTTAAGCGGGAGGGCCGGGGCCGGGGAGCTGTTTTTT. This chain connects TRBV5-1 to TRBJ2-2; 10 positions match TRBD2. V shed 2 bases and J 6 bases; nucleotides not matched to a gene: 7. Germline V gene data show CDR1 as SGHRS and CDR2 as YFSETQ. The CDR3 sequence is 16 residues long.

The V and J genes are TRBV6-5 and TRBJ1-1; tentatively, D is TRBD1 (6 bases). This CDR3 is 14 amino acids long. CDR1 MNHEY and CDR2 SVGAGI come from the germline V gene. The V and J ends lost 8 bases and 4 bases respectively, with 17 bases between them. CDR3 sequence reads: CASADRSFGTEAFF. The CDR3 nucleotides read TGTGCCAGCGCGGACAGATCATTTGGCACTGAAGCTTTCTTT.

This clone was observed a single time. The chain recombines TRBV29-1 with TRBJ1-2; maybe TRBD1 (5 bases). V lost 8 bases, J lost 6 bases, and 25 bases lay in between. Germline CDR1 SQVTM, CDR2 ANQGSEA. This CDR3 comprises 15 residues. The CDR3 reads CSTSRSGNNIDGYTF. CDR3 in DNA: TGCAGCACCAGTCGGTCAGGGAATAATATCGATGGCTACACCTTC.

This chain connects TRBV29-1 to TRBJ1-2; 8 positions match TRBD1. V dropped 6 bases and J dropped 3; count of bases not matched to a gene: 3. Germline loops: CDR1 SQVTM, CDR2 ANQGSEA. The CDR3 spans 12 residues. The CDR3 protein is CSVLTGDYGYTF. The CDR3 DNA reads as TGCAGCGTGCTGACAGGGGACTATGGCTACACCTTC.

The chain couples TRBV5-4 to TRBJ2-2; 9 nucleotides match TRBD1. The length of the CDR3 is 15 residues. Germline CDR1 and CDR2: SGHNT and YYREEE (reference sequence). Trimming cost V 1 base and J 6 bases; bases outside gene matches: 4. The CDR3 coding sequence is TGTGCCAGCAGCTTGTGGGACAGGGTATCCGGGGAGCTGTTTTTT. Amino acid sequence: CASSLWDRVSGELFF.

CDR3 nucleotides: TGTGCCAGCAGCGCGACAGGGGGATATGGCTACACCTTC. Protein sequence: CASSATGGYGYTF. The chain carries TRBV7-8 and TRBJ1-2; 9 nucleotides match TRBD1. This CDR3 is 13 amino acids long. The junction had 3 bases not matched to a gene; V was cut back by 5 bases and J by 5 bases. Germline assignment: CDR1 SGHVS and CDR2 FQNEAQ.

The rearrangement links TRBV11-2 to TRBJ2-3, with D uncertain. With 4 bases removed from V and 3 bases from J, the gap between germline ends came to 14 bases. Germline loops: CDR1 SGHAT, CDR2 FQNNGV. The CDR3 is made up of 15 amino acids. CDR3 protein: CASSSRIGRTDTQYF. The CDR3 DNA reads TGTGCCAGCAGCTCGAGGATCGGAAGAACAGATACGCAGTATTTT.

The CDR3 loop reads CASSLQGATNEKLFF. The CDR3 bases are TGCGCCAGCAGCTTACAGGGGGCAACTAATGAAAAACTGTTTTTT. V usage is TRBV5-1 and J usage is TRBJ1-4; 8 nucleotides align to TRBD1. The germline V gene encodes CDR1 SGHRS and CDR2 YFSETQ. V lost 2 bases and J lost 0; bases outside the gene matches: 0. This CDR3 has 15 amino acids.

A single count supports this clone. The chain couples TRBV24-1 to TRBJ2-7, with TRBD1 matching 11 bases. CDR1 KGHDR and CDR2 SFDVKD come from the germline V gene. Losses at the gene ends were 3 bases for V and 4 bases for J; bases not matched to a gene: 7. The CDR3 runs to 16 residues. The CDR3 nucleotides read TGTGCCACCAGTGATACGAGGACAGGGGGCCGGTACGAGCAGTACTTC. Translation: CATSDTRTGGRYEQYF.